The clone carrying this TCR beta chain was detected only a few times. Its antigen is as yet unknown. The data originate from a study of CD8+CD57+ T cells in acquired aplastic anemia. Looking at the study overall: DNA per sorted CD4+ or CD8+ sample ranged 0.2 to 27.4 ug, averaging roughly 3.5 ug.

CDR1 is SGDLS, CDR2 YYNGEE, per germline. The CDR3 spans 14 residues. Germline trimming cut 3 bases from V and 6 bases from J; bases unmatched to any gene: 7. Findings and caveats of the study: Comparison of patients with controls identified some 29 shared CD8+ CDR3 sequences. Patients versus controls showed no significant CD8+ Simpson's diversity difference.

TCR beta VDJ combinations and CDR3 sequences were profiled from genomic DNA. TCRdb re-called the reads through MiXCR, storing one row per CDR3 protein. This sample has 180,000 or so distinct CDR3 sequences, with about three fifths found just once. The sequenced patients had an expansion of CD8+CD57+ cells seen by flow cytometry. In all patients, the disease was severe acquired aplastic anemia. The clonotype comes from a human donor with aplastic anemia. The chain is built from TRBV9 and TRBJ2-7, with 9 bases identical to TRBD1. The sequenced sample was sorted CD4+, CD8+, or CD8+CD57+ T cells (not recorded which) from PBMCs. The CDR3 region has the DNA TGTGCCAGCAGCGGAGGGACAGGGTACGGCGAGCAGTACTTC. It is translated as CASSGGTGYGEQYF.